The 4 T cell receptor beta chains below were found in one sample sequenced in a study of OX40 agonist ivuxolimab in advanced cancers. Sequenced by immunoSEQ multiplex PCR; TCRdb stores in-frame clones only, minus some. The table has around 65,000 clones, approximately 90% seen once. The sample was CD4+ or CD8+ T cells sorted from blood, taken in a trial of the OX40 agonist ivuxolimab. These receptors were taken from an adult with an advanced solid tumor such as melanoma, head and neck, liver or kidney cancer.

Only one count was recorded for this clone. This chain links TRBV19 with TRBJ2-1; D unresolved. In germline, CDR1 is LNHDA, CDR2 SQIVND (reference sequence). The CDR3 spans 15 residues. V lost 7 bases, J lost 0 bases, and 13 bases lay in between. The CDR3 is CASNKVKTSYNEQFF. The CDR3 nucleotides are TGTGCCAGTAACAAGGTCAAAACCTCCTACAATGAGCAGTTCTTC.

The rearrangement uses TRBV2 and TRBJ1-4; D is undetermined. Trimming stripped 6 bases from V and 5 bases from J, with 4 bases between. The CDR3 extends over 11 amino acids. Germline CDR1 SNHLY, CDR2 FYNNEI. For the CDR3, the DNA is TGTGCCAGCAGGGAAAATGAAAAACTGTTTTTT. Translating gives CASRENEKLFF.

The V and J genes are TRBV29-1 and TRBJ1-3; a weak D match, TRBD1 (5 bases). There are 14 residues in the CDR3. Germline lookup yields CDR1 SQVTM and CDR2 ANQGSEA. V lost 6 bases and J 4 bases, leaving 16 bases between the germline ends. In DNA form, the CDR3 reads TGCAGCGTGGCCCCCGATGGGGGAGGAAACACCATATATTTT. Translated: CSVAPDGGGNTIYF.

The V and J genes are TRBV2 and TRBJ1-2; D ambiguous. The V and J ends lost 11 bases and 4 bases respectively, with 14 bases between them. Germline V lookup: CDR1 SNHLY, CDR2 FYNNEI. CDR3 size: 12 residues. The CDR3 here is CAAGMRSYGYTF. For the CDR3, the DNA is TGTGCCGCCGGGATGAGGTCCTATGGCTACACCTTC. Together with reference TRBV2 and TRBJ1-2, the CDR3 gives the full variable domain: EPEVTQTPSHQVTQMGQEVILRCVPISNHLYFYWYRQILGQKVEFLVSFYNNEISEKSEIFDDQFSVERPDGSNFTLKIRSTKLEDSAMYFCAAGMRSYGYTFGSGTRLTVV.